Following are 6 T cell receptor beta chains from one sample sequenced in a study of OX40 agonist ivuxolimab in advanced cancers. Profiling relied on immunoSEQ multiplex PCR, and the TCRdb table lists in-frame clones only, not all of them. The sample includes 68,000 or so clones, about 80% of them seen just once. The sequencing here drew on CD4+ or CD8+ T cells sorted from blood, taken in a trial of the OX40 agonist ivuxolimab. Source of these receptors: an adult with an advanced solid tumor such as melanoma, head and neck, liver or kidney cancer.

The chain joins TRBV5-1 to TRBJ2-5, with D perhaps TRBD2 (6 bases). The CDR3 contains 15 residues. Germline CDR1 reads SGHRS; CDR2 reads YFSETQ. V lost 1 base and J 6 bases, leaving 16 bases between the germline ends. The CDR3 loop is CASSLSQGGAKTQYF. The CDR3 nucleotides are TGCGCCAGCAGCTTGTCCCAAGGCGGGGCAAAGACCCAGTACTTC.

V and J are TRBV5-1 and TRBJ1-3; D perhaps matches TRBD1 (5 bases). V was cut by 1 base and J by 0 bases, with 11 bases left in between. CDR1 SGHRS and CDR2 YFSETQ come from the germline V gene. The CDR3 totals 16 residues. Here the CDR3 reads CASSLTAGRSGNTIYF. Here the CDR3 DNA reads TGCGCCAGCAGCTTGACGGCAGGGCGCTCTGGAAACACCATATATTTT.

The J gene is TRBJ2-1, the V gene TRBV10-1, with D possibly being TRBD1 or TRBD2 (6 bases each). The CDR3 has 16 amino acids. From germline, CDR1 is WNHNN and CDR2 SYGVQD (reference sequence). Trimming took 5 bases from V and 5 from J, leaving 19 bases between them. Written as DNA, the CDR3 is TGCGCCAGCAGTCTTGGGACTTCACAGGGCCACAATGAGCAGTTCTTC. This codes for CASSLGTSQGHNEQFF.

CDR3 protein: CASSVDRGPNQPQHF. In DNA, the CDR3 is TGTGCCAGCAGTGTGGACAGGGGGCCCAATCAGCCCCAGCATTTT. The V gene is TRBV6-1, the J gene TRBJ1-5, with TRBD1 matching 11 bases. Germline V CDR1 and CDR2: MNHNS, SASEGT. The CDR3 is 15 amino acids. V shed 4 bases and J 3 bases; nucleotides not matched to a gene: 2.

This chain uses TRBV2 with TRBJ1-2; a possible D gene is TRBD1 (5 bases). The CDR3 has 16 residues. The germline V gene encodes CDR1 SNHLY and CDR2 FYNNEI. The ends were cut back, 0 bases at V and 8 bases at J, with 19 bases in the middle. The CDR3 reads CASSEARGRGAGGYTF. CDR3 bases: TGTGCCAGCAGTGAAGCGAGGGGTCGGGGCGCGGGGGGCTACACCTTC.

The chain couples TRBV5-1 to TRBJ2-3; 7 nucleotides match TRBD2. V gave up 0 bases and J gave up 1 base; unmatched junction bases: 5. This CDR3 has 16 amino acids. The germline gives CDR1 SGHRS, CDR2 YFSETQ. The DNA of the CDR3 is TGCGCCAGCAGCTTGGGGGAGGGAAGAGGCACAGATACGCAGTATTTT. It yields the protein CASSLGEGRGTDTQYF.